The next 20 T cell receptor beta chains were all read from a single sample in a study of blood T cell repertoires in COVID-19. Measured with immunoSEQ multiplex PCR; TCRdb has only the in-frame clones, and not every one. The table has approximately 250,000 clones, approximately 89% seen once; the top ten hold about 8.6%. Sequenced sample: peripheral blood. The source of these receptors is a man aged 35-49 years with active or convalescent COVID-19.

The V gene is TRBV13, the J gene TRBJ1-1; no reliable D call. Trimming took 4 bases from V and 4 from J, leaving 7 bases between them. This CDR3 has 12 amino acids. CDR1 and CDR2 (germline): PRHDT, FYEKMQ (reference sequence). CDR3: CASSSPLTEAFF. The CDR3 DNA sequence: TGTGCCAGCAGCTCCCCCCTCACTGAAGCTTTCTTT.

V usage is TRBV30 and J usage is TRBJ2-7; 8 bases match TRBD1. The CDR3 contains 13 residues. Germline V gives CDR1 GTSNPN, CDR2 SVGIG (reference sequence). The J segment lost 6 bases and the V segment lost 3 bases, leaving 7 bases of the junction unmatched. The CDR3 bases are TGTGCCTGGAGGAGACAGGGGCCGGGCGAGCAGTACTTC. It yields the protein CAWRRQGPGEQYF.

The V gene is TRBV11-2, the J gene TRBJ1-2; 7 nucleotides align to TRBD1. The CDR3 has 15 residues. Germline-derived CDR1 and CDR2 are SGHAT and FQNNGV. Unmatched junction bases numbered 11, after V lost 7 bases and J lost 3 bases. For the CDR3, the DNA is TGTGCCAGCAACCCCACCGGGACAGACCACTATGGCTACACCTTC. It yields the protein CASNPTGTDHYGYTF.

V usage is TRBV5-1 and J usage is TRBJ2-7; 8 nucleotides align to TRBD1. The CDR3 extends over 12 amino acids. CDR1 SGHRS and CDR2 YFSETQ come from the germline V gene. The V and J ends lost 3 bases and 6 bases, in that order; junction bases with no gene match: 2. DNA of the CDR3: TGCGCCAGCAGCTCGACAGGGGTCGAGCAGTACTTC. It codes for CASSSTGVEQYF.

This clone showed up just a few times. The rearrangement joins TRBV13 to TRBJ2-1, with D tentatively TRBD2 (6 bases). V was trimmed by 5 bases and J by 10 bases, leaving 15 bases between them. The CDR3 is 13 amino acids. Germline values: CDR1 PRHDT, CDR2 FYEKMQ (reference sequence). The CDR3 DNA follows: TGTGCCAGCAGCCCCGGGACTCAGGGAGAGCAGTTCTTC. It codes for CASSPGTQGEQFF.

This chain links TRBV7-2 with TRBJ2-7; D is possibly TRBD1 (6 bases). The germline V gene has CDR1 SGHTA and CDR2 FQGNSA. This CDR3 is built from 15 residues. The V gene lost 5 bases and the J gene lost 0 bases, with 14 bases spanning the gap. The CDR3 DNA follows: TGTGCCAGCAGCCCCCGTCGAGGGGGCTCCTACGAGCAGTACTTC. Its protein product is CASSPRRGGSYEQYF.

The chain recombines TRBV10-1 with TRBJ1-5; no reliable D call. Germline-derived CDR1 and CDR2 are WNHNN and SYGVQD (reference sequence). Trimming shortened V by 2 bases and J by 15 bases, and 8 bases separated the two germline ends. CDR3 length: 10 residues. The CDR3 DNA follows: TGCGCCAGCAGTGAGCAGGAAGGGCATTTT. Residues: CASSEQEGHF.

This rearrangement joins TRBV14 to TRBJ1-3; 7 bases fit TRBD1. This CDR3 is built from 16 residues. Per germline, CDR1 SGHDN and CDR2 FVKESK. V was pared by 2 bases and J by 2 bases, with 6 bases of the junction left unmatched. The CDR3 protein is CASSQLTGRTGNTIYF. The DNA for the CDR3 is TGTGCCAGCAGCCAACTGACAGGGAGAACTGGAAACACCATATATTTT.

The rearrangement links TRBV9 to TRBJ2-7; 8 bases are shared with TRBD1. The CDR3 extends over 15 amino acids. CDR1 and CDR2 from the germline V gene are SGDLS and YYNGEE. V trimming: 0 bases; J trimming: 0 bases; junction bases outside the gene matches: 2. The CDR3: CASSVGDRPSYEQYF. In DNA form, the CDR3 reads TGTGCCAGCAGCGTAGGGGACAGGCCCTCCTACGAGCAGTACTTC.

This rearrangement joins TRBV3-1 (or the pseudogene TRBV3-2) to TRBJ1-2, with 9 positions matching TRBD1. Trimming took 1 base from V and 5 from J; bases not matched to a gene: 14. The CDR3 sequence is 18 residues long. Germline CDR1 is LGHDT and CDR2 is YNNKEL (reference sequence). CDR3 in amino acids: CASSQVFSGTGNGYGYTF. CDR3 DNA sequence: TGTGCCAGCAGCCAAGTTTTTTCCGGGACAGGGAATGGATATGGCTACACCTTC.

The chain couples TRBV24-1 to TRBJ2-5; tentatively, D is TRBD2 (6 bases). The CDR3 has 12 residues. Trimming removed 12 bases from V and 3 bases from J, with 13 bases in between. Looked up from germline, CDR1 is KGHDR and CDR2 is SFDVKD. The CDR3 spells CASQPGEETQYF. The CDR3 bases are TGTGCCTCGCAGCCGGGGGAAGAGACCCAGTACTTC.

This clone was observed a few times. The V gene is TRBV28, the J gene TRBJ2-7; D remains ambiguous. Deletions cut 3 bases from V and 3 bases from J, with 9 bases between. The CDR3 contains 13 residues. The V gene's germline CDR1 is MDHEN and CDR2 SYDVKM. The CDR3, as DNA: TGTGCCAGCAGTTTTACGAGAGACTACGAGCAGTACTTC. It translates to CASSFTRDYEQYF. The whole variable domain, filled in from reference TRBV28 and TRBJ2-7, reads DVKVTQSSRYLVKRTGEKVFLECVQDMDHENMFWYRQDPGLGLRLIYFSYDVKMKEKGDIPEGYSVSREKKERFSLILESASTNQTSMYLCASSFTRDYEQYFGPGTRLTVT.

This chain uses TRBV30 with TRBJ2-7, with D possibly matching TRBD2 (6 bases). The germline V and J ends were trimmed by 7 bases and 0 bases, with 13 bases remaining between them. This CDR3 is 13 amino acids long. CDR1 is GTSNPN, CDR2 SVGIG, per germline (reference sequence). The CDR3 spells CALAWEASYEQYF. CDR3 coding DNA: TGTGCCTTAGCTTGGGAGGCCTCCTACGAGCAGTACTTC.

V and J are TRBV11-3 and TRBJ1-4, with 12 bases matching TRBD1. CDR1 and CDR2 from the germline V gene are SGHNT and YENEEA. CDR3 length: 16 amino acids. Unmatched junction bases numbered 7, after V lost 4 bases and J lost 7 bases. This CDR3 is CASSSSGQGASEKLFF. CDR3 DNA sequence: TGTGCCAGCAGCTCGTCGGGACAGGGGGCATCTGAAAAACTGTTTTTT.

This chain connects TRBV5-1 to TRBJ2-1; D may be TRBD1 (6 bases). CDR1 is SGHRS, CDR2 YFSETQ, per germline. The CDR3 runs 14 residues. V was cut by 7 bases and J by 4 bases, with 15 bases left in between. The CDR3 nucleotides read TGCGCCAGCCTCAGGGACATTAATTACAATGAGCAGTTCTTC. This codes for CASLRDINYNEQFF.

This chain uses TRBV25-1 with TRBJ1-3, with a tentative D call TRBD1 (5 bases). The CDR3 contains 17 residues. Trimming cost V 0 bases and J 4 bases, with 16 bases left between them. CDR1 MGHDK and CDR2 SYGVNS come from the germline V gene. CDR3 region: CASSEYGPGGVGNTIYF. CDR3 DNA: TGTGCCAGCAGTGAATACGGCCCGGGAGGGGTCGGAAACACCATATATTTT.

This chain uses TRBV29-1 with TRBJ1-1; no clear D gene. V lost 3 bases to trimming and J lost 0 bases, with 11 bases between them. This CDR3 is built from 14 residues. Germline V lookup: CDR1 SQVTM, CDR2 ANQGSEA. The CDR3 loop reads CSVDPRILNTEAFF. DNA of the CDR3: TGCAGCGTTGACCCCAGGATATTGAACACTGAAGCTTTCTTT.

The chain recombines TRBV4-1 with TRBJ1-6; D is unclear. V gave up 2 bases and J gave up 6 bases, with 8 bases separating them. The CDR3 is 14 amino acids. Germline V CDR1 and CDR2: MGHRA, YSYEKL. Here the CDR3 reads CASSQRQANSPLHF. The CDR3 coding sequence is TGCGCCAGCAGCCAAAGGCAGGCTAATTCACCCCTCCACTTT.

The genes are TRBV4-2 and TRBJ2-1, with 10 bases aligning to TRBD2. V lost 0 bases and J lost 7; bases outside the gene matches: 15. Germline V gene lookup returns CDR1 LGHNA and CDR2 YNFKEQ. The CDR3 has 19 amino acids. The CDR3 here is CASSQDLTGAGGPGNEQFF. Here the CDR3 DNA reads TGTGCCAGCAGCCAAGATCTAACCGGAGCGGGAGGGCCAGGGAATGAGCAGTTCTTC.

This chain links TRBV5-1 with TRBJ1-1, with a weak D call TRBD1 (5 bases). V lost 3 bases to trimming and J lost 0 bases, with 9 bases between them. In germline, CDR1 is SGHRS, CDR2 YFSETQ. This CDR3 region has 14 residues. The CDR3 reads CASSYDRLNTEAFF. CDR3 bases: TGCGCCAGCAGCTACGACAGATTGAACACTGAAGCTTTCTTT. Using reference TRBV5-1 and TRBJ1-1 for the parts outside the CDR3, the full variable domain is KAGVTQTPRYLIKTRGQQVTLSCSPISGHRSVSWYQQTPGQGLQFLFEYFSETQRNKGNFPGRFSGRQFSNSRSEMNVSTLELGDSALYLCASSYDRLNTEAFFGQGTRLTVV.